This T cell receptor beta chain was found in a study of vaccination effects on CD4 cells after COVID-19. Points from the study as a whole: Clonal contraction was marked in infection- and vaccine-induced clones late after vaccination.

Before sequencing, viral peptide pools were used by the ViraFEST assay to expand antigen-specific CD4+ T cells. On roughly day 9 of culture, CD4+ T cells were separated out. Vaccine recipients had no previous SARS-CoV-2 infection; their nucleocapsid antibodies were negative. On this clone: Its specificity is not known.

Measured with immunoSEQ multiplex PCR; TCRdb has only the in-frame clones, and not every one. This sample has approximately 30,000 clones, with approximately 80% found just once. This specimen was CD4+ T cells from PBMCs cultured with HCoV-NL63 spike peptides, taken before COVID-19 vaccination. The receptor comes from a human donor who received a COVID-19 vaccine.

DNA of the CDR3: TGCAGCGGGGGAGACTGGGGCACAGATACGCAGTATTTT. The encoded protein is CSGGDWGTDTQYF. This sequence joins TRBV29-1 and TRBJ2-3, with a possible D match to TRBD2 (5 bases). This CDR3 has 13 amino acids. Trimming removed 7 bases from V and 1 base from J, with 12 bases in between. The germline V gene has CDR1 SQVTM and CDR2 ANQGSEA.